These 16 T cell receptor beta chains came from one sample sequenced in a study of blood T cells in healthy people across ages. For the second PCR, which ran for about 6 to 11 cycles, a sample-barcoded 5' primer and a J-beta primer mix were used. MiXCR, applied by TCRdb to the 5' RACE reads, yields one record per CDR3 protein. Found here are some 700,000 distinct CDR3 sequences, 22% of them singletons; the top ten hold around 21%. Sequencing was done on a sample of blood. The receptors stem from a man aged 70 or older in good health.

The chain links TRBV6-6 to TRBJ2-7, with D hard to call. The J call is in doubt because the DNA end fits TRBJ2-1 better. This CDR3 contains 14 residues. Germline V gene sequence: CDR1 MNHNY, CDR2 SVGAGI (reference sequence). This CDR3 reads CASSPDHTSYEQFF. DNA for the CDR3: TGTGCCAGCAGTCCGGACCATACTTCCTACGAGCAGTTCTTC.

This clonotype was observed a handful of times. The chain combines TRBV7-9 with TRBJ2-7; D may be TRBD1 or TRBD2 (5 bases each). With 1 base removed from V and 5 bases from J, the gap between germline ends came to 9 bases. The CDR3 runs 13 residues. Germline CDR1 SEHNR, CDR2 FQNEAQ (reference sequence). The chain's CDR3 is CASSLVGTDEQYF. The CDR3 bases are TGTGCCAGCAGCTTAGTAGGGACCGACGAGCAGTACTTC.

This chain joins TRBV19 and TRBJ1-2; D may be TRBD1 (6 bases). V gave up 3 bases and J gave up 8 bases, with 10 bases separating them. CDR1 is LNHDA, CDR2 SQIVND, per germline (reference sequence). The CDR3 sequence is 12 residues long. The CDR3 here is CASSIAGVGYTF. The CDR3 DNA reads as TGTGCCAGTAGTATCGCAGGGGTCGGCTACACCTTC.

The genes are TRBV11-2 and TRBJ2-1; D possibly corresponds to TRBD2 (5 bases). The better agreement between TRBJ2-5 and the DNA end casts doubt on the J call. There are 15 residues in the CDR3. In germline, CDR1 is SGHAT, CDR2 FQNNGV. The CDR3 DNA follows: TGTGCCAGCAGCTTATACCCGACTAACCCTGGGACCCAGTACTTC. Translated, it gives CASSLYPTNPGTQYF.

The CDR3 sequence: CASSSRGPSSYNEQFF. CDR3 nucleotides: TGTGCCAGCAGCTCGCGGGGCCCGAGCTCCTACAATGAGCAGTTCTTC. This chain connects TRBV7-2 to TRBJ2-1; a possible D gene is TRBD2 (6 bases). This CDR3 spans 16 amino acids. Germline CDR1 SGHTA, CDR2 FQGNSA. V lost 4 bases to trimming and J lost 0 bases, with 13 bases between them.

This clonotype was counted ten times or more. The genes are TRBV7-2 and TRBJ2-4; 8 bases fit TRBD1. With V trimmed by 6 bases and J by 3 bases, 7 bases remained unmatched. This CDR3 is 15 amino acids long. Germline-derived CDR1 and CDR2 are SGHTA and FQGNSA. Here the CDR3 DNA reads TGTGCCAGCAGTTTCCCGACAGGGGTCAAAAACATTCAGTACTTC. As protein: CASSFPTGVKNIQYF.

The rearrangement uses TRBV7-2 and TRBJ2-5; 8 bases are shared with TRBD1. With V trimmed by 4 bases and J by 4 bases, 8 bases remained unmatched. Per the germline V gene, CDR1 is SGHTA and CDR2 is FQGNSA. The CDR3 is 15 residues long. Here the CDR3 DNA reads TGTGCCAGCAGCTCAAACAGGGGGTTCGGAGAGACCCAGTACTTC. Translation gives CASSSNRGFGETQYF.

The table lists this clonotype with a few counts. The chain combines TRBV20-1 with TRBJ1-5; 8 positions match TRBD1. The CDR3 runs to 15 residues. After removal of 3 bases from V and 0 bases from J, the junction contained 4 bases not matched to a gene. The germline V gene encodes CDR1 DFQATT and CDR2 SNEGSKA (reference sequence). Here the CDR3 reads CSARDRVNSNQPQHF. The DNA for the CDR3 is TGCAGTGCTAGGGACAGGGTGAATAGCAATCAGCCCCAGCATTTT.

In its sample, this clonotype was seen a few times. CDR3: CASSLVQGDEKLFF. The DNA of the CDR3 is TGCGCCAGCAGCTTGGTACAGGGTGATGAAAAACTGTTTTTT. This chain uses TRBV5-1 with TRBJ1-4; weak D call: TRBD1 (6 bases). This CDR3 has 14 amino acids. The V end lost 0 bases, the J end lost 6 bases, and 9 bases lay between the germline ends. The germline V gene encodes CDR1 SGHRS and CDR2 YFSETQ. Full variable domain (rest looked up from reference TRBV5-1 and TRBJ1-4): KAGVTQTPRYLIKTRGQQVTLSCSPISGHRSVSWYQQTPGQGLQFLFEYFSETQRNKGNFPGRFSGRQFSNSRSEMNVSTLELGDSALYLCASSLVQGDEKLFFGSGTQLSVL.

This sequence joins TRBV7-2 and TRBJ1-6; TRBD1 agrees at 11 bases. CDR3 length: 17 residues. J was trimmed by 3 bases and V by 6 bases; bases with no gene match: 7. The germline V gene has CDR1 SGHTA and CDR2 FQGNSA. The CDR3 DNA reads TGTGCCAGCAGACTTGGACAGGGGGCGTTCTATAATTCACCCCTCCACTTT. This codes for CASRLGQGAFYNSPLHF.

The chain has TRBV5-1 and TRBJ1-3, with TRBD1 matching over 8 bases. The J segment lost 6 bases and the V segment lost 4 bases, leaving 6 bases of the junction unmatched. This CDR3 region has 14 residues. Germline CDR1 reads SGHRS; CDR2 reads YFSETQ. CDR3 DNA sequence: TGCGCCAGCAGCCCGGGACAGGCGGAAAACACCATATATTTT. Translation: CASSPGQAENTIYF. The whole variable domain, filled in from reference TRBV5-1 and TRBJ1-3, reads KAGVTQTPRYLIKTRGQQVTLSCSPISGHRSVSWYQQTPGQGLQFLFEYFSETQRNKGNFPGRFSGRQFSNSRSEMNVSTLELGDSALYLCASSPGQAENTIYFGEGSWLTVV.

There are many counts of this clonotype. The rearrangement links TRBV7-6 to TRBJ2-1; 8 bases match TRBD1. J was trimmed by 5 bases and V by 5 bases; bases with no gene match: 20. The CDR3 consists of 19 residues. Germline CDR1 and CDR2: SGHVS and FNYEAQ. The CDR3 loop is CASSVQQGEFSELDNEQFF. Written as DNA, the CDR3 is TGTGCCAGCAGCGTACAACAGGGGGAGTTTTCCGAATTGGACAATGAGCAGTTCTTC.

This clonotype has at least ten counts. The chain links TRBV11-2 to TRBJ1-1, with a weak D call TRBD1 (6 bases). The V gene lost 5 bases and the J gene lost 7 bases, with 8 bases spanning the gap. This CDR3 is 11 amino acids long. Germline CDR1 and CDR2: SGHAT and FQNNGV. DNA for the CDR3: TGTGCCAGCAGCCCCAGGGGTGAAGCTTTCTTT. The encoded protein is CASSPRGEAFF. Complete variable domain (other parts from reference TRBV11-2 and TRBJ1-1): EAGVAQSPRYKIIEKRQSVAFWCNPISGHATLYWYQQILGQGPKLLIQFQNNGVVDDSQLPKDRFSAERLKGVDSTLKIQPAKLEDSAVYLCASSPRGEAFFGQGTRLTVV.

Ten or more counts support this clonotype. The genes are TRBV6-5 and TRBJ2-5; 7 bases are a match to TRBD1. Trimming took 6 bases from V and 5 from J; bases not matched to a gene: 9. The CDR3 is 14 amino acids. The germline gives CDR1 MNHEY, CDR2 SVGAGI. CDR3 nucleotide sequence: TGTGCCAGCAGCATTAGGACAGGTCAGGAGACCCAGTACTTC. Its protein product is CASSIRTGQETQYF.

The chain has TRBV20-1 and TRBJ1-2; TRBD1 is a possible D gene (5 bases). Germline V gives CDR1 DFQATT, CDR2 SNEGSKA (reference sequence). This CDR3 has 13 residues. V lost 4 bases and J lost 5, with 14 bases in between. CDR3 protein: CSAKTDTPYGYTF. CDR3 DNA: TGCAGTGCTAAGACGGACACCCCTTATGGCTACACCTTC.

This clonotype was seen a handful of times. This chain joins TRBV20-1 and TRBJ1-2; D gene ambiguous. V shed 4 bases and J shed 6 bases, with 9 bases lying between them. There are 11 residues in the CDR3. The V gene's germline CDR1 is DFQATT and CDR2 SNEGSKA (reference sequence). This chain's CDR3 is CSAKSGHGYTF. The CDR3 DNA reads as TGCAGTGCTAAAAGCGGACATGGCTACACCTTC.